Shown below are 30 T cell receptor beta chains from a single sample sequenced in a study of T-cell memory formation after mild COVID-19. TCRdb redid the calling of the 5' RACE reads with MiXCR, one entry per CDR3 protein. This sample has 120,000 to 150,000 distinct CDR3 sequences, with about 19% found just once. Sequenced material: PBMCs or a T cell subset sorted from them (not recorded which). These receptor sequences come from an adult woman who had mild COVID-19 (a few samples of this study predate the infection). Cell type and time point are not known.

This clonotype was counted only a few times. The rearrangement links TRBV5-1 to TRBJ1-6; possible D gene TRBD1, 5 bases. Germline V gene lookup returns CDR1 SGHRS and CDR2 YFSETQ. V was cut by 4 bases and J by 7 bases, with 15 bases left in between. This CDR3 has 15 residues. CDR3 coding DNA: TGCGCCAGCAGCGCCCGGGACGGTTCCAATTCACCCCTCCACTTT. Translated: CASSARDGSNSPLHF.

This sequence joins TRBV20-1 and TRBJ2-2, with a tentative D call TRBD2 (5 bases). Between the trimmed V and J ends, which lost 5 bases and 0 bases, there was a span of 16 bases. Germline V gives CDR1 DFQATT, CDR2 SNEGSKA (reference sequence). The length of the CDR3 is 16 residues. The CDR3 loop is CSAGAITRANTGELFF. Written as DNA, the CDR3 is TGCAGTGCTGGAGCCATTACGCGGGCGAACACCGGGGAGCTGTTTTTT.

This clonotype was counted a few times. The V and J genes are TRBV3-1 and TRBJ1-1, with D uncertain. V was pared by 3 bases and J by 6 bases, with 8 bases between. The CDR3 extends over 12 amino acids. From germline, CDR1 is LGHDT and CDR2 YNNKEL (reference sequence). CDR3 bases: TGTGCCAGCAGCCATTCTCGGTCTGAAGCTTTCTTT. It encodes CASSHSRSEAFF.

V usage is TRBV2 and J usage is TRBJ1-2, with unresolved D. V lost 3 bases and J 2 bases, leaving 13 bases between the germline ends. Germline-derived CDR1 and CDR2 are SNHLY and FYNNEI. CDR3 length: 15 residues. This CDR3 reads CASSDSASRNYGYTF. The CDR3 bases are TGTGCCAGCAGTGATTCGGCCAGTAGAAACTATGGCTACACCTTC.

J is TRBJ1-1 and V is TRBV19; D unresolved. The V end lost 3 bases, the J end lost 5 bases, and 13 bases lay between the germline ends. This CDR3 has 14 residues. CDR1 LNHDA and CDR2 SQIVND come from the germline V gene (reference sequence). The CDR3 DNA reads TGTGCCAGTAGTATTTGGTCCAAGCGGACTGAAGCTTTCTTT. It yields the protein CASSIWSKRTEAFF. Variable domain in full (rest from reference TRBV19 and TRBJ1-1): DGGITQSPKYLFRKEGQNVTLSCEQNLNHDAMYWYRQDPGQGLRLIYYSQIVNDFQKGDIAEGYSVSREKKESFPLTVTSAQKNPTAFYLCASSIWSKRTEAFFGQGTRLTVV.

This clonotype was found a few times. The chain employs TRBV6-1 and TRBJ2-1, with D possibly matching TRBD2 (6 bases). CDR1 is MNHNS and CDR2 is SASEGT in the germline V gene. The CDR3 has 11 amino acids. V lost 8 bases and J 8 bases, leaving 10 bases between the germline ends. The CDR3 nucleotides read TGTGCCAGCCGGTGGGAGGATGAGCAGTTCTTC. Its protein is CASRWEDEQFF.

Here the CDR3 DNA reads TGTGCCAGCAGCTTCTCTTGGGGCGGGGTCTACAATGAGCAGTTCTTC. This sequence encodes CASSFSWGGVYNEQFF. The chain employs TRBV7-2 and TRBJ2-1; the D gene is possibly TRBD2 (6 bases). There are 16 residues in the CDR3. Germline V gene data show CDR1 as SGHTA and CDR2 as FQGNSA. V dropped 3 bases and J dropped 3 bases, with 15 bases sitting between them.

A few counts support this clonotype. J is TRBJ2-2 and V is TRBV5-1; 8 nucleotides match TRBD1. The CDR3 contains 16 residues. Germline loops: CDR1 SGHRS, CDR2 YFSETQ. Trimming at V came to 2 bases and at J to 4 bases, leaving 7 bases not matched to a gene. Written as DNA, the CDR3 is TGCGCCAGCAGCTTAAGGACAGGGTACTCCACCGGGGAGCTGTTTTTT. Residues: CASSLRTGYSTGELFF.

This clonotype was found many times. The chain carries TRBV20-1 and TRBJ1-1; the D is unclear. Germline-derived CDR1 and CDR2 are DFQATT and SNEGSKA (reference sequence). V shed 1 base and J shed 1 base, with 7 bases lying between them. The CDR3 has 13 amino acids. The CDR3 reads CSARGVTNTEAFF. For the CDR3, the DNA is TGCAGTGCTAGAGGGGTGACGAACACTGAAGCTTTCTTT.

The V gene is TRBV7-9, the J gene TRBJ1-2; D remains unclear. The CDR3 covers 13 residues. CDR1 is SEHNR, CDR2 FQNEAQ, per germline (reference sequence). The V and J ends lost 5 bases and 0 bases respectively, with 7 bases between them. The CDR3 DNA is TGTGCCAGCAGCCGCGGGCCTAACTATGGCTACACCTTC. Residues: CASSRGPNYGYTF.

This clonotype was detected ten times or more. The chain carries TRBV7-2 and TRBJ2-6; D unresolved. Trimming removed 2 bases at V and 0 bases at J, with 5 bases between. The CDR3 runs 15 residues. Germline CDR1 and CDR2: SGHTA and FQGNSA. CDR3 nucleotides: TGTGCCAGCAGCTTAAGTGGCTCTGGGGCCAACGTCCTGACTTTC. Translating gives CASSLSGSGANVLTF.

V and J are TRBV29-1 and TRBJ1-5; D possibly corresponds to TRBD1 (6 bases). This CDR3 comprises 15 residues. Germline CDR1 SQVTM, CDR2 ANQGSEA. V dropped 5 bases and J dropped 0 bases, with 14 bases sitting between them. The CDR3 sequence is CSVKTTGNSNQPQHF. The CDR3 nucleotides read TGCAGCGTTAAGACTACAGGGAATAGCAATCAGCCCCAGCATTTT.

The genes are TRBV19 and TRBJ2-1, with D possibly matching TRBD1 (6 bases). The V gene lost 5 bases and the J gene lost 7 bases, with 18 bases spanning the gap. In germline, CDR1 is LNHDA, CDR2 SQIVND (reference sequence). The CDR3 runs to 15 residues. The CDR3 loop reads CASSEARGFGNEQFF. CDR3 nucleotide sequence: TGTGCCAGTAGTGAGGCCAGGGGATTTGGGAATGAGCAGTTCTTC.

The chain joins TRBV4-2 to TRBJ1-2; D is perhaps TRBD1 (5 bases). CDR3 size: 15 residues. The ends were cut back, 0 bases at V and 3 bases at J, with 11 bases in the middle. Germline CDR1 and CDR2: LGHNA and YNFKEQ. The CDR3 bases are TGTGCCAGCAGCCAAGAGGCCGGGGCCGACTATGGCTACACCTTC. Translating it yields CASSQEAGADYGYTF.

The rearrangement uses TRBV12-3 or TRBV12-4 and TRBJ2-1, with 10 bases lining up with TRBD2. The CDR3 contains 14 residues. The ends lost 3 bases at V and 13 bases at J; junction bases unmatched: 9. The CDR3, as DNA: TGTGCCAGCAGTTTTTTAGCGGGGGGTGAGGATCAGTTCTTC. Amino acids: CASSFLAGGEDQFF.

This sequence joins TRBV5-1 and TRBJ2-3; no reliable D call. The germline V gene encodes CDR1 SGHRS and CDR2 YFSETQ. CDR3 length equals 14 residues. The V and J ends lost 2 bases and 0 bases respectively, with 7 bases between them. The CDR3 protein is CASSFGPSTDTQYF. The CDR3 DNA follows: TGCGCCAGCAGCTTTGGACCTAGCACAGATACGCAGTATTTT.

This clonotype was detected only a few times. The chain has TRBV7-8 and TRBJ2-3, with 9 bases aligning to TRBD2. Germline-derived CDR1 and CDR2 are SGHVS and FQNEAQ. The CDR3 is 14 amino acids. V dropped 11 bases and J dropped 6; count of bases not matched to a gene: 12. CDR3 nucleotides: TGTGCCCATGCGGCGGGGGGGCGGTTGGATACGCAGTATTTT. Protein product: CAHAAGGRLDTQYF.

J is TRBJ2-1 and V is TRBV11-1, with 12 bases lining up with TRBD2. The CDR3 is made up of 15 amino acids. Germline values: CDR1 SGHAT, CDR2 FQDESV (reference sequence). V dropped 5 bases and J dropped 6; count of bases not matched to a gene: 5. The CDR3 loop reads CASSKTSGRRNEQFF. The CDR3 DNA is TGTGCCAGCAGCAAAACTAGCGGGAGGCGCAATGAGCAGTTCTTC.

The CDR3 sequence is CAWSRSELSYNEQFF. Here the CDR3 DNA reads TGTGCCTGGAGTCGTAGTGAGCTCTCCTACAATGAGCAGTTCTTC. The chain uses TRBV30 and TRBJ2-1; D unresolved. Germline V lookup: CDR1 GTSNPN, CDR2 SVGIG (reference sequence). The ends were cut back, 2 bases at V and 0 bases at J, with 11 bases in the middle. The CDR3 runs to 15 residues.

This clonotype was counted ten times or more. The rearrangement links TRBV7-2 to TRBJ2-5; D possibly corresponds to TRBD1 (6 bases). The CDR3 is made up of 11 amino acids. V lost 3 bases, J lost 7 bases, and 6 bases lay in between. Looked up from germline, CDR1 is SGHTA and CDR2 is FQGNSA. The CDR3 coding sequence is TGTGCCAGCAGCTTGACAGGGACCCAGTACTTC. This sequence encodes CASSLTGTQYF.

Only a few counts were recorded for this clonotype. V gene TRBV20-1 combines with J gene TRBJ2-3; 8 bases agree with TRBD2. V shed 4 bases, J shed 5 bases, and the junction held 8 bases outside the gene matches. CDR3 length: 14 residues. CDR1 and CDR2 (germline): DFQATT, SNEGSKA (reference sequence). Here the CDR3 reads CSATGRAGVDTQYF. The CDR3 nucleotides read TGCAGTGCTACCGGGAGGGCCGGGGTAGATACGCAGTATTTT.

CDR3 protein: CASRGGRNNSPLHF. The CDR3 coding sequence is TGTGCCAGCAGGGGCGGACGGAATAATTCACCCCTCCACTTT. V and J are TRBV9 and TRBJ1-6; no clear D gene. Germline CDR1 SGDLS, CDR2 YYNGEE. Deletions cut 5 bases from V and 5 bases from J, with 11 bases between. The CDR3 contains 14 residues.

This clonotype has a handful of counts. The chain is built from TRBV12-3 or TRBV12-4 and TRBJ1-1, with TRBD1 matching 8 bases. V lost 5 bases to trimming and J lost 4 bases; unmatched junction nucleotides: 3. CDR3 size: 13 residues. CDR3 protein: CASSRTGFTEAFF. The CDR3 bases are TGTGCCAGCAGTAGGACAGGGTTCACTGAAGCTTTCTTT.

This rearrangement joins TRBV20-1 to TRBJ2-7; D is perhaps TRBD1 or TRBD2 (5 bases each). Trimming removed 6 bases from V and 7 bases from J, with 22 bases in between. In germline, CDR1 is DFQATT, CDR2 SNEGSKA (reference sequence). This CDR3 is built from 14 residues. For the CDR3, the DNA is TGCAGTGCGTCGACATGGGACCCCGTCGGGGAGCAGTACTTC. Its protein product is CSASTWDPVGEQYF.

V gene TRBV7-2 combines with J gene TRBJ2-7; maybe TRBD2 (6 bases). The CDR3 spans 15 residues. Germline V gives CDR1 SGHTA, CDR2 FQGNSA. Between the trimmed V and J ends, which lost 2 bases and 2 bases, there was a span of 13 bases. In DNA form, the CDR3 reads TGTGCCAGCAGCTTATCTCGCGGGAAGGCCTACGAGCAGTACTTC. Protein product: CASSLSRGKAYEQYF.

This clonotype has a handful of counts. The chain uses TRBV2 and TRBJ2-2; TRBD2 aligns across 13 bases. There are 16 residues in the CDR3. CDR1 and CDR2 (germline): SNHLY, FYNNEI. J was trimmed by 2 bases and V by 10 bases; bases with no gene match: 7. CDR3 sequence (DNA): TGTGCCACCTCCGGGACTAGCGGGATAAACACCGGGGAGCTGTTTTTT. This translates into CATSGTSGINTGELFF.

This clonotype was picked up a small number of times. The gene calls are TRBV24-1 and TRBJ2-3, with D perhaps matching TRBD1 (6 bases). CDR1 and CDR2 (germline): KGHDR, SFDVKD. The V and J ends lost 7 bases and 2 bases respectively, with 18 bases between them. The CDR3 consists of 16 residues. The CDR3 region is CATSGTGIWATDTQYF. CDR3 DNA sequence: TGTGCCACCAGCGGAACAGGGATTTGGGCCACAGATACGCAGTATTTT.

This clonotype was observed a handful of times. V is TRBV7-3 and J is TRBJ2-3; D is uncertain. This CDR3 contains 15 residues. The V gene's germline CDR1 is SGHTA and CDR2 FQGTGA. Between the trimmed V and J ends, which lost 5 bases and 0 bases, there was a span of 12 bases. CDR3 in amino acids: CASSQTGRSTDTQYF. CDR3 in DNA: TGTGCCAGCAGCCAAACGGGCCGTAGCACAGATACGCAGTATTTT. Variable domain in full (rest from reference TRBV7-3 and TRBJ2-3): GAGVSQTPSNKVTEKGKYVELRCDPISGHTALYWYRQSLGQGPEFLIYFQGTGAADDSGLPNDRFFAVRPEGSVSTLKIQRTERGDSAVYLCASSQTGRSTDTQYFGPGTRLTVL.

This clonotype was found a few times. The CDR3 DNA reads TGTGCCAGCAGTTGGGGTATCCACGAGCAGTACTTC. Translated: CASSWGIHEQYF. This rearrangement joins TRBV12-3 or TRBV12-4 to TRBJ2-7; the D is unclear. With 4 bases removed from V and 5 bases from J, the gap between germline ends came to 9 bases. This CDR3 has 12 residues.

Only a few counts were recorded for this clonotype. This chain connects TRBV5-1 to TRBJ2-5; D might be TRBD1 (6 bases). CDR1 is SGHRS, CDR2 YFSETQ, per germline. The CDR3 sequence is 14 residues long. V shed 3 bases and J shed 2 bases, with 11 bases lying between them. CDR3 DNA: TGCGCCAGCAGCTCACAGGGTCGGCAAGAGACCCAGTACTTC. It translates to CASSSQGRQETQYF.